The present entry profiles one T cell receptor (beta chain) with its context. These data originate in a study of blood T cell repertoires in COVID-19. At the level of the study: Samples of COVID-19 (acute and convalescent) were obtained from the United States, Italy and Spain. From T cells, B-cell-depleted T cells, or PBMCs came the material, which was cDNA or gDNA.

Germline V CDR1 and CDR2: SGHTA, FQGNSA. The ends lost 0 bases at V and 8 bases at J; junction bases unmatched: 15. The CDR3 runs to 17 residues. In the authors' methods: Amplification of reference gene primers was used by the study to estimate nucleated cell counts. Profiling relied on immunoSEQ multiplex PCR, and the TCRdb table lists in-frame clones only, not all of them. The DNA was the basis for D and trimming; V, J and clone size are from that table. Found here are approximately 240,000 clones, around 80% of them singletons; the top ten hold around 5.9%. The receptor's source is a human donor in a cohort sampled during active COVID-19. Sequenced input: peripheral blood. The V gene is TRBV7-2, the J gene TRBJ1-2; TRBD1 matches 7 bases. CDR3 protein: CASSLALRQGELIGYTF. CDR3 sequence (DNA): TGTGCCAGCAGCTTAGCGCTTAGACAGGGAGAGTTAATAGGCTACACCTTC.